The 26 T cell receptor beta chains reported below all come from one sample, sequenced in a study of identical twins. From the 5' RACE reads, TCRdb called clonotypes with MiXCR, one entry per CDR3 protein. This sample has about 240,000 distinct CDR3 sequences, with more than 9% found just once. The sample consisted of memory T cells sorted from blood. The receptor source for this set is a man aged 50-60 years in good health.

This clonotype appeared many times. The V gene is TRBV20-1, the J gene TRBJ2-3, with D perhaps assigned TRBD1 or TRBD2 (7 bases each). There are 16 residues in the CDR3. Trimming took off 6 bases at V and 4 bases at J, with 23 bases between the two ends. Germline CDR1 DFQATT, CDR2 SNEGSKA (reference sequence). CDR3 sequence reads: CSAKGSSGGGPDTQYF. The DNA for the CDR3 is TGCAGTGCCAAGGGTTCTAGCGGAGGGGGCCCAGATACGCAGTATTTT.

This clonotype was recorded many times. The CDR3 reads CASSFADGRRLSPLHF. The CDR3 nucleotides are TGTGCCAGCAGTTTCGCGGACGGACGGCGGTTGTCACCCCTCCACTTT. The J gene is TRBJ1-6, the V gene TRBV6-2 or TRBV6-3; D is unclear. The CDR3 runs to 16 residues. From germline, CDR1 is MNHEY and CDR2 SVGEGT. Trimming removed 4 bases at V and 10 bases at J, with 20 bases between.

This clonotype occurred many times. The V and J genes are TRBV10-3 and TRBJ2-1; a weak D match, TRBD2 (6 bases). This CDR3 has 16 amino acids. From germline, CDR1 is ENHRY and CDR2 SYGVKD. The germline V and J ends were trimmed by 2 bases and 1 base, with 12 bases remaining between them. The chain's CDR3 is CAISEPTGLSYNEQFF. CDR3 nucleotides: TGTGCCATCAGTGAGCCGACGGGACTGTCCTACAATGAGCAGTTCTTC.

The chain joins TRBV20-1 to TRBJ1-2; D uncertain. The germline gives CDR1 DFQATT, CDR2 SNEGSKA (reference sequence). The CDR3 is 14 amino acids. V lost 1 base to trimming and J lost 5 bases, with 14 bases between them. CDR3 in DNA: TGCAGTGCTAGAGGCGGTCCGGGAACTTATGGCTACACCTTC. Residues: CSARGGPGTYGYTF.

This clonotype was counted many times. This chain connects TRBV6-2 or TRBV6-3 to TRBJ2-3; 9 positions agree with TRBD1. The CDR3 runs 13 residues. V was pared by 4 bases and J by 14 bases, with 10 bases of the junction left unmatched. Germline assignment: CDR1 MNHEY and CDR2 SVGEGT. CDR3 sequence reads: CASSSSGGTGRYF. The CDR3 nucleotides are TGTGCCAGCAGTTCTTCCGGTGGGACAGGGAGGTATTTT.

The table lists this clonotype with a few counts. V gene TRBV5-4 combines with J gene TRBJ2-4; 7 bases fit TRBD1. V gave up 4 bases and J gave up 6 bases; unmatched junction bases: 10. This CDR3 region has 15 residues. CDR1 and CDR2 from the germline V gene are SGHNT and YYREEE (reference sequence). As DNA, the CDR3 is TGTGCCAGCAGCACCCAACAGGGGAAAGTAAACATTCAGTACTTC. This codes for CASSTQQGKVNIQYF.

This clonotype has a count of ten or more. This chain connects TRBV28 to TRBJ1-6; D ambiguous. V dropped 8 bases and J dropped 0 bases, with 14 bases sitting between them. The CDR3 sequence is 16 residues long. Germline V gives CDR1 MDHEN, CDR2 SYDVKM. CDR3 in DNA: TGTGCCAGCTCCCTACCAGACGACTCCTATAATTCACCCCTCCACTTT. Amino acid sequence: CASSLPDDSYNSPLHF.

This clonotype was observed a few times. The V call is TRBV19, the J call TRBJ1-1, with D unresolved. V was shortened by 5 bases and J by 1 base, with 11 bases between the two germline ends. The CDR3 totals 14 residues. Germline V gene data show CDR1 as LNHDA and CDR2 as SQIVND (reference sequence). CDR3 sequence (DNA): TGTGCCAGTAGTCCAGGACCGGCGAACACTGAAGCTTTCTTT. Residues: CASSPGPANTEAFF.

This clonotype was recorded many times. The chain links TRBV7-6 to TRBJ2-7; 7 bases match TRBD1. V lost 5 bases, J lost 3 bases, and 4 bases stayed unmatched. The CDR3 extends over 13 amino acids. Germline loops: CDR1 SGHVS, CDR2 FNYEAQ. The CDR3 region has the DNA TGTGCCAGCAGCCTTGGACAGGACTACGAGCAGTACTTC. Translated, it gives CASSLGQDYEQYF.

DNA for the CDR3: TGTGCCAGCAGCCTAACTAATCCCTACGAGCAGTACTTC. As protein: CASSLTNPYEQYF. The chain employs TRBV7-2 and TRBJ2-7; D not resolved. The CDR3 spans 13 residues. V dropped 5 bases and J dropped 2 bases, with 10 bases sitting between them. Germline CDR1 is SGHTA and CDR2 is FQGNSA. Full variable domain (rest looked up from reference TRBV7-2 and TRBJ2-7): GAGVSQSPSNKVTEKGKDVELRCDPISGHTALYWYRQSLGQGLEFLIYFQGNSAPDKSGLPSDRFSAERTGGSVSTLTIQRTQQEDSAVYLCASSLTNPYEQYFGPGTRLTVT.

This clonotype has a handful of counts. V gene TRBV7-9 combines with J gene TRBJ2-1, with D possibly matching TRBD1 (6 bases). With 8 bases removed from V and 4 bases from J, the gap between germline ends came to 18 bases. The CDR3 length is 15 residues. CDR1 is SEHNR and CDR2 is FQNEAQ in the germline V gene (reference sequence). The CDR3 region has the DNA TGTGCCAGCCGACGGTCAGGGGCAAAGTACAATGAGCAGTTCTTC. This sequence encodes CASRRSGAKYNEQFF.

This clonotype was detected ten times or more. The CDR3 DNA follows: TGTGCCAGCAGCTTAATCCGAATCAATGAGCAGTTCTTC. Translating it yields CASSLIRINEQFF. The rearrangement links TRBV7-2 to TRBJ2-1; no clear D gene. This CDR3 is 13 amino acids long. Germline V gene sequence: CDR1 SGHTA, CDR2 FQGNSA. V was cut by 2 bases and J by 6 bases, with 8 bases left in between.

This clonotype was counted ten times or more. This rearrangement joins TRBV12-3 or TRBV12-4 to TRBJ1-1; D perhaps matches TRBD1 (5 bases). Trimming shortened V by 1 base and J by 5 bases, and 11 bases separated the two germline ends. The CDR3 covers 14 residues. The CDR3 DNA sequence: TGTGCCAGCAGTTTAGGGGGCCCCAAGACTGAAGCTTTCTTT. Encoded protein: CASSLGGPKTEAFF.

In this sample, this clonotype turned up a few times. The rearrangement uses TRBV6-2 or TRBV6-3 and TRBJ1-5; 8 bases are shared with TRBD1. Germline V gives CDR1 MNHEY, CDR2 SVGEGT. This CDR3 spans 15 amino acids. Trimming at V came to 6 bases and at J to 4 bases, leaving 8 bases not matched to a gene. Written as DNA, the CDR3 is TGTGCCAGCAGACGACCCGGGACAGGAAATCAGCCCCAGCATTTT. This translates into CASRRPGTGNQPQHF.

This clonotype was detected many times. The chain uses TRBV7-9 and TRBJ1-2; D is unresolved. V lost 4 bases, J lost 5 bases, and 14 bases lay in between. The CDR3 length is 14 residues. Germline CDR1 and CDR2: SEHNR and FQNEAQ (reference sequence). CDR3 coding DNA: TGTGCCAGCAGCTCCGGACGGGGTACTTATGGCTACACCTTC. It yields the protein CASSSGRGTYGYTF.

The V call is TRBV20-1, the J call TRBJ1-3; D is unresolved. CDR3 length equals 11 residues. V gave up 0 bases and J gave up 11 bases, with 8 bases separating them. Germline lookup yields CDR1 DFQATT and CDR2 SNEGSKA (reference sequence). The DNA for the CDR3 is TGCAGTGCTAGAGATGGATGGGCCATATATTTT. Its protein is CSARDGWAIYF.

This sequence joins TRBV20-1 and TRBJ1-2; 8 bases match TRBD1. The length of the CDR3 is 13 residues. CDR1 DFQATT and CDR2 SNEGSKA come from the germline V gene (reference sequence). V was pared by 6 bases and J by 5 bases, with 8 bases of the junction left unmatched. CDR3 protein: CSAVIQGGYGYTF. CDR3 DNA: TGCAGTGCCGTAATACAGGGGGGTTATGGCTACACCTTC.

The table lists this clonotype with many counts. V and J are TRBV2 and TRBJ1-2; 9 bases line up with TRBD1. CDR1 is SNHLY, CDR2 FYNNEI, per germline. V dropped 6 bases and J dropped 0; count of bases not matched to a gene: 2. The CDR3 runs 14 residues. The CDR3 is CASSRDRANYGYTF. CDR3 coding DNA: TGTGCCAGCAGCCGGGACAGGGCTAACTATGGCTACACCTTC.

The sample holds many counts of this clonotype. The genes are TRBV4-3 and TRBJ2-3; 10 bases match TRBD2. Trimming cost V 0 bases and J 0 bases; bases outside gene matches: 12. CDR3 length equals 20 residues. Germline CDR1 is LGHNA and CDR2 is YSLEER. The DNA of the CDR3 is TGCGCCAGCAGCCAAGATCTAGCTAGCGGGGGAACCACTAGCACAGATACGCAGTATTTT. This translates into CASSQDLASGGTTSTDTQYF.

The chain uses TRBV7-2 and TRBJ2-7; 9 positions agree with TRBD1. Germline values: CDR1 SGHTA, CDR2 FQGNSA. Trimming took 4 bases from V and 4 from J; bases not matched to a gene: 8. This CDR3 is built from 15 residues. CDR3 region: CASSSRTGVEYEQYF. In nucleotides, the CDR3 is TGTGCCAGCAGCTCGAGGACAGGGGTCGAGTACGAGCAGTACTTC.

This clonotype occurred a few times. This chain connects TRBV7-9 to TRBJ1-2, with 9 nucleotides matching TRBD1. V gave up 4 bases and J gave up 5 bases; unmatched junction bases: 5. Germline V CDR1 and CDR2: SEHNR, FQNEAQ (reference sequence). This CDR3 has 14 amino acids. The CDR3 nucleotides are TGTGCCAGCAGCTCAGACAGGGGGAGATATGGCTACACCTTC. Its protein is CASSSDRGRYGYTF.

CDR3 in amino acids: CASSPEINTEAFF. For the CDR3, the DNA is TGTGCCAGCTCACCAGAAATAAACACTGAAGCTTTCTTT. This chain links TRBV18 with TRBJ1-1; D not resolved. The CDR3 spans 13 residues. V was clipped by 2 bases and J by 2 bases, with 6 bases between them. CDR1 and CDR2 (germline): KGHSH, LQKENI. Full variable domain (rest looked up from reference TRBV18 and TRBJ1-1): NAGVMQNPRHLVRRRGQEARLRCSPMKGHSHVYWYRQLPEEGLKFMVYLQKENIIDESGMPKERFSAEFPKEGPSILRIQQVVRGDSAAYFCASSPEINTEAFFGQGTRLTVV.

This clonotype was recorded many times. This CDR3 reads CASSLDLIYSYEQYF. Written as DNA, the CDR3 is TGTGCCAGCAGCTTAGATCTCATATACTCCTACGAGCAGTACTTC. This chain links TRBV11-2 with TRBJ2-7; no clear D gene. Germline values: CDR1 SGHAT, CDR2 FQNNGV. This CDR3 is built from 15 residues. V was cut by 0 bases and J by 0 bases, with 9 bases left in between. Based on the CDR3 plus reference TRBV11-2 and TRBJ2-7, the full variable domain is EAGVAQSPRYKIIEKRQSVAFWCNPISGHATLYWYQQILGQGPKLLIQFQNNGVVDDSQLPKDRFSAERLKGVDSTLKIQPAKLEDSAVYLCASSLDLIYSYEQYFGPGTRLTVT.

The chain uses TRBV3-1 and TRBJ2-7, with D unresolved. With 5 bases removed from V and 2 bases from J, the gap between germline ends came to 16 bases. CDR3 size: 15 residues. CDR1 is LGHDT and CDR2 is YNNKEL in the germline V gene (reference sequence). CDR3 loop: CASSYRHTGTYEQYF. Here the CDR3 DNA reads TGTGCCAGCAGCTACCGGCATACTGGGACCTACGAGCAGTACTTC.

There are a few counts of this clonotype. The chain is built from TRBV20-1 and TRBJ2-7, with D maybe TRBD1 (5 bases). In germline, CDR1 is DFQATT, CDR2 SNEGSKA (reference sequence). V shed 5 bases and J shed 5 bases, with 13 bases lying between them. This CDR3 spans 12 amino acids. The chain's CDR3 is CSAQGLMDEQYF. DNA for the CDR3: TGCAGTGCTCAGGGATTAATGGACGAGCAGTACTTC.

This clonotype has ten or more counts. CDR3 nucleotides: TGCAGTGTTAGGACGGTTGAAGCTTTCTTT. Its protein product is CSVRTVEAFF. The chain is built from TRBV20-1 and TRBJ1-1, with D hard to call. Trimming cost V 7 bases and J 7 bases, with 10 bases left between them. Germline loops: CDR1 DFQATT, CDR2 SNEGSKA (reference sequence). The length of the CDR3 is 10 residues.